This entry lists 32 T cell receptor beta chains sequenced from one sample in a study of PD-L1 blockade in urothelial cancer. Some clones are missing from TCRdb's copy, which holds only in-frame ones; the method was immunoSEQ multiplex PCR. The repertoire holds 65,000 to 80,000 clones, with around 80% as singletons. Source: PBMCs, taken around atezolizumab (anti-PD-L1) treatment. These receptors all stem from a man between 65 and 85 years old with urothelial cancer.

J is TRBJ2-2 and V is TRBV2, with 9 bases matching TRBD2. The germline gives CDR1 SNHLY, CDR2 FYNNEI. The V and J ends lost 6 bases and 5 bases, in that order; junction bases with no gene match: 19. This CDR3 spans 19 amino acids. The CDR3 nucleotides read TGTGCCAGCAGAGTAGGGTCTAGCGGGATTCGCAGGGGAACCGGGGAGCTGTTTTTT. It encodes CASRVGSSGIRRGTGELFF.

In its sample, this clone was seen once. The V gene is TRBV5-4, the J gene TRBJ2-3, with D maybe TRBD2 (6 bases). Trimming took 4 bases from V and 1 from J, leaving 16 bases between them. The CDR3 has 16 residues. CDR1 and CDR2 (germline): SGHNT, YYREEE (reference sequence). The CDR3 is CASSPEGGLGTDTQYF. As DNA, the CDR3 is TGTGCCAGCAGCCCCGAGGGAGGACTGGGCACAGATACGCAGTATTTT.

V usage is TRBV27 and J usage is TRBJ2-2, with D unclear. The V end was cut by 5 bases, the J end by 11 bases, with 9 bases between. In germline, CDR1 is MNHEY, CDR2 SMNVEV (reference sequence). This CDR3 region has 11 residues. The CDR3 DNA reads as TGTGCCAGCAGTAATGACACCGAGCTGTTTTTT. Translating it yields CASSNDTELFF.

The chain uses TRBV18 and TRBJ2-7; 9 bases are a match to TRBD1. CDR1 and CDR2 from the germline V gene are KGHSH and LQKENI. The CDR3 extends over 16 amino acids. V shed 2 bases and J 5 bases; nucleotides not matched to a gene: 10. The CDR3 nucleotides read TGTGCCAGCTCACCATTCGGACCGGGACAGGGTCACGAGCAGTACTTC. Amino acid sequence: CASSPFGPGQGHEQYF.

The CDR3 is CAISRRDREGEQYF. DNA for the CDR3: TGTGCCATCAGCCGCCGGGACAGGGAGGGCGAGCAGTACTTC. V and J are TRBV10-3 and TRBJ2-7; TRBD1 matches 9 bases. Germline V gene lookup returns CDR1 ENHRY and CDR2 SYGVKD. CDR3 length: 14 amino acids. V dropped 6 bases and J dropped 6; count of bases not matched to a gene: 9.

The rearrangement links TRBV27 to TRBJ1-5; 8 bases align to TRBD1. The germline V gene encodes CDR1 MNHEY and CDR2 SMNVEV (reference sequence). The CDR3 extends over 15 amino acids. V lost 11 bases and J lost 3; bases outside the gene matches: 12. The CDR3 is CALFQGAEDNQPQHF. The CDR3, as DNA: TGTGCCCTTTTTCAGGGGGCAGAAGACAATCAGCCCCAGCATTTT.

V and J are TRBV18 and TRBJ1-4, with D possibly TRBD1 on 5 matching bases. The CDR3 is 16 amino acids. Germline CDR1 is KGHSH and CDR2 is LQKENI. The V gene lost 4 bases and the J gene lost 0 bases, with 12 bases spanning the gap. The CDR3 sequence is CASSQTALTTNEKLFF. The CDR3 DNA reads as TGTGCCAGCTCACAGACAGCATTAACAACTAATGAAAAACTGTTTTTT.

As concerns this clone: Germline and junction disagree at one end, which may indicate a read error. The genes are TRBV5-6 and TRBJ1-2, with TRBD1 identical over 7 bases. This CDR3 is built from 15 residues. Germline-derived CDR1 and CDR2 are SGHDT and YYEEEE. The CDR3 loop reads CASSIRGGFGYDYTF. In nucleotides, the CDR3 is TGTGCCAGCAGCATACGAGGGGGCTTCGGCTATGACTACACCTTC.

This clone is a singleton in its sample. The J gene is TRBJ1-2, the V gene TRBV30; D is unresolved. The CDR3 is made up of 15 amino acids. V lost 0 bases, J lost 4 bases, and 15 bases lay in between. CDR1 and CDR2 (germline): GTSNPN, SVGIG (reference sequence). This CDR3 reads CAWSVLSLGGYGYTF. The CDR3 DNA reads as TGTGCCTGGAGTGTACTAAGCCTAGGAGGCTATGGCTACACCTTC.

The chain uses TRBV10-3 and TRBJ2-2, with D uncertain. The CDR3 spans 14 residues. Germline V gives CDR1 ENHRY, CDR2 SYGVKD. Trimming removed 7 bases from V and 0 bases from J, with 9 bases in between. The CDR3 region is CAITAATNTGELFF. CDR3 DNA: TGTGCCATCACGGCGGCAACGAACACCGGGGAGCTGTTTTTT.

The chain couples TRBV4-1 to TRBJ1-4, with no clear D. In germline, CDR1 is MGHRA, CDR2 YSYEKL. The CDR3 sequence is 15 residues long. Trimming cost V 1 base and J 3 bases, with 9 bases left between them. The CDR3 here is CASSQGGFSNEKLFF. CDR3 DNA: TGCGCCAGCAGCCAAGGAGGCTTTTCTAATGAAAAACTGTTTTTT.

This rearrangement joins TRBV5-8 to TRBJ2-7; TRBD2 matches 7 bases. The trim removed 1 base at V and 3 bases at J, leaving 7 bases unmatched. Germline lookup yields CDR1 SGHTS and CDR2 YDEGEE. The CDR3 consists of 15 residues. CDR3 amino acids: CASSLPGTTNYEQYF. For the CDR3, the DNA is TGTGCCAGCAGCTTGCCCGGGACTACAAACTACGAGCAGTACTTC.

V usage is TRBV12-5 and J usage is TRBJ2-1; 9 bases are shared with TRBD2. V shed 3 bases, J shed 10 bases, and the junction held 1 base outside the gene matches. In germline, CDR1 is LGHNT, CDR2 FRNRAP. CDR3 length: 12 amino acids. CDR3 in DNA: TGTGCTAGTGGTTTCGCGGGAGGGGAGCAGTTCTTC. This codes for CASGFAGGEQFF.

This sequence joins TRBV5-4 and TRBJ2-1; the match to TRBD1 covers 8 bases. Germline V gene lookup returns CDR1 SGHNT and CDR2 YYREEE (reference sequence). V was pared by 0 bases and J by 3 bases, with 5 bases of the junction left unmatched. This CDR3 comprises 16 residues. The CDR3 spells CASSLESGQVYNEQFF. CDR3 DNA: TGTGCCAGCAGCTTGGAGTCGGGACAGGTCTACAATGAGCAGTTCTTC.

This clone was recorded once. The rearrangement joins TRBV18 to TRBJ2-3; maybe TRBD2 (6 bases). V lost 3 bases to trimming and J lost 5 bases, with 12 bases between them. There are 14 residues in the CDR3. Germline CDR1 and CDR2: KGHSH and LQKENI. The CDR3 coding sequence is TGTGCCAGCTCACCGATCCAGGAGGGAGATACGCAGTATTTT. Translation: CASSPIQEGDTQYF.

The chain uses TRBV6-1 and TRBJ1-1; 7 bases are shared with TRBD1. Germline trimming cut 2 bases from V and 7 bases from J; bases unmatched to any gene: 1. Germline CDR1 and CDR2: MNHNS and SASEGT. This CDR3 comprises 12 residues. The CDR3 region has the DNA TGTGCCAGCAGTGAATGGACAGGTGAAGCTTTCTTT. It is translated as CASSEWTGEAFF.

The chain carries TRBV5-8 and TRBJ2-1, with D unclear. V was pared by 4 bases and J by 1 base, with 15 bases between. Germline lookup yields CDR1 SGHTS and CDR2 YDEGEE. The CDR3 has 16 amino acids. The CDR3 reads CASSPRQVGSYNEQFF. The CDR3 nucleotides read TGTGCCAGCAGCCCCCGGCAGGTGGGTTCCTACAATGAGCAGTTCTTC.

The chain couples TRBV6-6 to TRBJ2-7, with 10 bases aligning to TRBD2. CDR3 size: 15 residues. Per germline, CDR1 MNHNY and CDR2 SVGAGI (reference sequence). V lost 7 bases and J lost 2; bases outside the gene matches: 8. The DNA for the CDR3 is TGTGCCAGCACCGGACTAGCGGACGTAACCTACGAGCAGTACTTC. Its protein is CASTGLADVTYEQYF.

The chain combines TRBV11-2 with TRBJ2-2; 8 bases align to TRBD1. Germline CDR1 and CDR2: SGHAT and FQNNGV. V trimming: 5 bases; J trimming: 1 base; junction bases outside the gene matches: 6. The CDR3 is made up of 16 amino acids. The CDR3 bases are TGTGCCAGCAGCCCATGGACAGGGAGGAACACCGGGGAGCTGTTTTTT. This sequence encodes CASSPWTGRNTGELFF.

The chain is built from TRBV19 and TRBJ2-3; 7 bases map to TRBD1. V was pared by 5 bases and J by 2 bases, with 16 bases of the junction left unmatched. This CDR3 has 18 amino acids. The V gene's germline CDR1 is LNHDA and CDR2 SQIVND (reference sequence). Here the CDR3 reads CASSLTGDPRRSTDTQYF. The CDR3 DNA reads as TGTGCCAGTAGTTTAACAGGGGATCCCCGACGATCCACAGATACGCAGTATTTT.

The chain has TRBV7-6 and TRBJ2-5, with unresolved D. This CDR3 has 12 amino acids. Between the trimmed V and J ends, which lost 3 bases and 2 bases, there was a span of 4 bases. Looked up from germline, CDR1 is SGHVS and CDR2 is FNYEAQ. CDR3 DNA sequence: TGTGCCAGCAGCTTGGCACAAGAGACCCAGTACTTC. It codes for CASSLAQETQYF.

The chain combines TRBV6-5 with TRBJ2-1; 8 bases agree with TRBD1. The CDR3 is made up of 14 amino acids. J was trimmed by 9 bases and V by 3 bases; bases with no gene match: 7. From germline, CDR1 is MNHEY and CDR2 SVGAGI. CDR3 sequence reads: CASSYFQGAGEQFF. Written as DNA, the CDR3 is TGTGCCAGCAGTTATTTTCAGGGGGCGGGTGAGCAGTTCTTC.

The V call is TRBV6-6, the J call TRBJ2-5; TRBD1 aligns across 9 bases. The junction had 7 bases not matched to a gene; V was cut back by 4 bases and J by 4 bases. The CDR3 totals 15 residues. Germline V CDR1 and CDR2: MNHNY, SVGAGI (reference sequence). The CDR3 is CASSFPGQGRETQYF. CDR3 DNA: TGTGCCAGCAGTTTTCCGGGACAGGGTAGAGAGACCCAGTACTTC.

The CDR3 nucleotides are TGTGCAAGTCGTTTACAGGGGCCCCACACAGATACGCAGTATTTT. Protein product: CASRLQGPHTDTQYF. V and J are TRBV12-2 and TRBJ2-3; the table gives TRBD1 as D, unverified against the DNA. TRBV12-2 has pseudogene status. The CDR3 runs 15 residues.

The chain uses TRBV5-4 and TRBJ2-7; 8 positions agree with TRBD2. This CDR3 region has 16 residues. The V and J ends lost 5 bases and 6 bases, in that order; junction bases with no gene match: 16. Germline loops: CDR1 SGHNT, CDR2 YYREEE (reference sequence). CDR3 sequence reads: CASSHIGASGLGEQYF. The DNA of the CDR3 is TGTGCCAGCAGTCACATAGGGGCTAGCGGGTTAGGCGAGCAGTACTTC.

The chain recombines TRBV15 with TRBJ2-1, with a tentative D call TRBD2 (5 bases). The CDR3 is 16 residues long. CDR1 is LNHNV, CDR2 YYDKDF, per germline (reference sequence). The V gene lost 8 bases and the J gene lost 0 bases, with 17 bases spanning the gap. The CDR3: CATQEGPGTSYNEQFF. The CDR3 nucleotides are TGTGCCACCCAAGAGGGCCCCGGAACCTCCTACAATGAGCAGTTCTTC.

This sequence joins TRBV6-1 and TRBJ2-2; no definite D call. Germline CDR1 MNHNS, CDR2 SASEGT. There are 14 residues in the CDR3. The V end was cut by 5 bases, the J end by 1 base, with 8 bases between. CDR3 coding DNA: TGTGCCAGCAGTTTAAAGCGGAACACCGGGGAGCTGTTTTTT. Translation: CASSLKRNTGELFF.

V and J are TRBV12-5 and TRBJ2-7; TRBD2 is a possible D gene (6 bases). V gave up 7 bases and J gave up 2 bases, with 9 bases separating them. This CDR3 contains 12 residues. Germline CDR1 reads LGHNT; CDR2 reads FRNRAP. The CDR3 here is CASAGTAYEQYF. The CDR3 DNA follows: TGTGCTAGTGCCGGGACTGCCTACGAGCAGTACTTC.

This chain uses TRBV6-4 with TRBJ2-7; possible D gene TRBD2, 6 bases. The CDR3 contains 15 residues. Trimming took 4 bases from V and 2 from J, leaving 15 bases between them. The V gene's germline CDR1 is MRHNA and CDR2 SNTAGT. CDR3 sequence reads: CASSVEAGKTYEQYF. The CDR3 nucleotides are TGTGCCAGCAGTGTAGAAGCGGGCAAAACCTACGAGCAGTACTTC.

The rearrangement uses TRBV15 and TRBJ2-7, with 7 positions matching TRBD2. V was clipped by 5 bases and J by 3 bases; unmatched bases: 4. The length of the CDR3 is 13 residues. Germline V lookup: CDR1 LNHNV, CDR2 YYDKDF (reference sequence). The CDR3 here is CATSSRTSYEQYF. The CDR3 DNA reads as TGTGCCACCAGCTCGCGGACTAGCTACGAGCAGTACTTC.

This clone has only a few counts. The J gene is TRBJ1-3, the V gene TRBV28; a weak D match, TRBD1 (6 bases). Germline CDR1 is MDHEN and CDR2 is SYDVKM. The CDR3 runs 12 residues. V was shortened by 7 bases and J by 4 bases, with 8 bases between the two germline ends. The CDR3 is CASTGQGNTIYF. DNA of the CDR3: TGTGCCAGCACCGGACAGGGAAACACCATATATTTT.

This clone was counted a few times. This chain connects TRBV6-6 to TRBJ1-1; 12 bases are shared with TRBD1. Germline V lookup: CDR1 MNHNY, CDR2 SVGAGI (reference sequence). The CDR3 runs 15 residues. The ends lost 7 bases at V and 5 bases at J; junction bases unmatched: 8. The chain's CDR3 is CASTPPGQGATEAFF. CDR3 sequence (DNA): TGTGCCAGCACCCCGCCGGGACAGGGGGCAACTGAAGCTTTCTTT.